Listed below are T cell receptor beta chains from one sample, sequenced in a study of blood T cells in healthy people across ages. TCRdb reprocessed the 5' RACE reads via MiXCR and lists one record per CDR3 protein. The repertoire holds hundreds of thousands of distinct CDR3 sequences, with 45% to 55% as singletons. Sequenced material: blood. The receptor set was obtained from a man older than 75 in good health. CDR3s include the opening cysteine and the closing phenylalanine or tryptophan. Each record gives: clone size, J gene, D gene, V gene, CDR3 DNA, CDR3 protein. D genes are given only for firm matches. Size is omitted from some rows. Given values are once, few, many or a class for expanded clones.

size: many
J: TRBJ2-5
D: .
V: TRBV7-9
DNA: TGTGCCAGCAGCTTAATCGGCCGCCAAGAGACCCAGTACTTC
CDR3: CASSLIGRQETQYF

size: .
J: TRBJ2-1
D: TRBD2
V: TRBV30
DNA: TGTGCCTGGAGTGAAGCGGGGGGCCACAATGAGCAGTTCTTC
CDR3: CAWSEAGGHNEQFF

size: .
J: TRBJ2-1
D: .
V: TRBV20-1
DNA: TGCAGTGCTTTAGAAACCGCCCCCTACAATGAGCAGTTCTTC
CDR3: CSALETAPYNEQFF

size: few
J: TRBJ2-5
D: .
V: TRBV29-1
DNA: TGCAGCGTTTTGGAGAACCAAGAGACCCAGTACTTC
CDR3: CSVLENQETQYF

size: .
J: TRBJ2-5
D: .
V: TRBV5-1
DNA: TGCGCCAGCAGCTTGGTTGGGACTGACAGGAGGGAGACCCAGTACTTC
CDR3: CASSLVGTDRRETQYF

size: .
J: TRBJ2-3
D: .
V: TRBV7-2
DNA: TGTGCCAGCAGCTCCGGGATTAGCACAGATACGCAGTATTTT
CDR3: CASSSGISTDTQYF

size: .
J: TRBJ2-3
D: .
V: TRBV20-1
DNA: TGCAGTGCTAGAGCAGCCCACAGGAGGATACGCACAGATACGCAGTATTTT
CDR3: CSARAAHRRIRTDTQYF

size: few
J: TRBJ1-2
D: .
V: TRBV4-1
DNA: TGCGCCAGCAGCCCCCGCGCGAGTAGTCGCTATGGCTACACCTTC
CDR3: CASSPRASSRYGYTF

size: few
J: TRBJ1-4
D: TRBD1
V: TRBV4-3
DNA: TGCGCCAGCAGCCGAGTGGGCGGACAGGGTGGGGAAAAACTGTTTTTT
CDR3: CASSRVGGQGGEKLFF

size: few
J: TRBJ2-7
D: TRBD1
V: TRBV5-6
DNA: TGTGCCAGCAGCTCGACCTCGGACAGGAACCACCCCCCTACCTACGAGCAGTACTTC
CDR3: CASSSTSDRNHPPTYEQYF

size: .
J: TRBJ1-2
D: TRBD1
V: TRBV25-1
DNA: TGTGCCAGCGAGAGATCAGGGGGCACGTATGGCTACACCTTC
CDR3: CASERSGGTYGYTF